The 23 T cell receptor beta chains presented below share a single source sample, sequenced in a study of read filtering for tumor transcriptome and immune sequencing. This library used roughly 0.4 ug RNA and molecular barcoded adaptors spanning alpha/delta and beta/gamma chains. TCRdb itself ran the reads through MiXCR, one entry per CDR3 protein. This table holds 100,000 to 150,000 distinct CDR3 sequences, around 13% found once. Sequenced material: a population of CD138-negative cells sorted from bone marrow. The origin of the receptors is a donor at least 40 years old with multiple myeloma.

This rearrangement joins TRBV5-1 to TRBJ2-3, with D maybe TRBD1 (6 bases). The germline V gene has CDR1 SGHRS and CDR2 YFSETQ. The germline V and J ends were trimmed by 4 bases and 2 bases, with 17 bases remaining between them. The CDR3 contains 16 residues. The CDR3 nucleotides read TGCGCCAGCAGCCCCACTTCCCAGGGGTACACAGATACGCAGTATTTT. It is translated as CASSPTSQGYTDTQYF.

This chain uses TRBV25-1 with TRBJ1-2, with unresolved D. Germline V gene data show CDR1 as MGHDK and CDR2 as SYGVNS. V shed 5 bases and J shed 2 bases, with 15 bases lying between them. The CDR3 sequence is 15 residues long. As DNA, the CDR3 is TGTGCCAGCAGTTTTACTGGAGGGCTAAACTATGGCTACACCTTC. As protein: CASSFTGGLNYGYTF.

This clonotype was recorded many times. This chain links TRBV2 with TRBJ1-5, with 7 bases that match TRBD1. This CDR3 comprises 15 residues. Trimming removed 0 bases from V and 4 bases from J; junction bases left unmatched: 3. The germline V gene has CDR1 SNHLY and CDR2 FYNNEI. The CDR3 sequence is CASSEAGTENQPQHF. The CDR3 nucleotides read TGTGCCAGCAGTGAAGCCGGGACAGAGAATCAGCCCCAGCATTTT.

This clonotype has only a few counts. One junction end does not reproduce the germline sequence, and a read error may be involved. The CDR3: CACSSILDRVRGNEQFF. The CDR3, as DNA: TGTGCCTGCAGTTCCATTCTGGACAGGGTAAGGGGCAATGAGCAGTTCTTC. This chain links TRBV6-2 or TRBV6-3 with TRBJ2-1; 8 bases are shared with TRBD1. This CDR3 has 17 residues. The germline V gene has CDR1 MNHEY and CDR2 SVGEGT.

This clonotype was seen many times. V usage is TRBV7-2 and J usage is TRBJ2-7, with a tentative D call TRBD2 (7 bases). Germline values: CDR1 SGHTA, CDR2 FQGNSA. The V end was cut by 4 bases, the J end by 2 bases, with 21 bases between. This CDR3 contains 17 residues. The CDR3 spells CASSSQGGGGVPYEQYF. The CDR3 bases are TGTGCCAGCAGCTCCCAAGGGGGGGGCGGAGTTCCCTACGAGCAGTACTTC. The full variable domain, rest sourced from reference TRBV7-2 and TRBJ2-7, is GAGVSQSPSNKVTEKGKDVELRCDPISGHTALYWYRQSLGQGLEFLIYFQGNSAPDKSGLPSDRFSAERTGGSVSTLTIQRTQQEDSAVYLCASSSQGGGGVPYEQYFGPGTRLTVT.

Worth noting for this clonotype: Lacking the conserved final phenylalanine or tryptophan, this CDR3 likely reflects a read error. The CDR3 region is CASSAPYEQYS. The CDR3 nucleotides are TGTGCCAGCAGCGCACCCTACGAGCAGTACTCC. The V and J genes are TRBV11-2 and TRBJ2-7; D gene unclear. V lost 5 bases, J lost 2 bases, and 4 bases lay in between. Germline lookup yields CDR1 SGHAT and CDR2 FQNNGV. This CDR3 has 11 amino acids.

This clonotype has a count of ten or more. This sequence joins TRBV6-5 and TRBJ2-3, with 10 bases fitting TRBD2. This CDR3 contains 15 residues. The junction had 6 bases not matched to a gene; V was cut back by 4 bases and J by 5 bases. Germline V lookup: CDR1 MNHEY, CDR2 SVGAGI. CDR3 DNA: TGTGCCAGCAGTTCCGGGACTAGCGCACTAGATACGCAGTATTTT. Its protein product is CASSSGTSALDTQYF.

This clonotype has ten or more counts. V is TRBV6-1 and J is TRBJ2-7, with 7 bases fitting TRBD1. The CDR3 is made up of 14 amino acids. Trimming removed 0 bases from V and 4 bases from J; junction bases left unmatched: 3. The germline CDR1 and CDR2 sequences are MNHNS and SASEGT. CDR3 sequence (DNA): TGTGCCAGCAGTGAAGCGTGGGACAGTTACGAGCAGTACTTC. It codes for CASSEAWDSYEQYF.

The rearrangement joins TRBV11-2 to TRBJ1-5, with D uncertain. The length of the CDR3 is 15 residues. Germline V gives CDR1 SGHAT, CDR2 FQNNGV. Trimming shortened V by 0 bases and J by 7 bases, and 13 bases separated the two germline ends. The CDR3 coding sequence is TGTGCCAGCAGCTTAGATGGGAGGGTATGGCAGCCCCAGCATTTT. Translated: CASSLDGRVWQPQHF.

This clonotype was recorded at least ten times. The rearrangement uses TRBV28 and TRBJ2-3; a possible D gene is TRBD2 (7 bases). CDR3 length: 14 residues. From germline, CDR1 is MDHEN and CDR2 SYDVKM. The V end was cut by 7 bases, the J end by 1 base, with 12 bases between. The CDR3 loop reads CASTGGLGTDTQYF. As DNA, the CDR3 is TGTGCCAGCACCGGGGGGCTCGGCACAGATACGCAGTATTTT.

In this sample, this clonotype turned up many times. The chain joins TRBV29-1 to TRBJ2-3; D is undetermined. CDR3 length: 12 amino acids. The germline CDR1 and CDR2 sequences are SQVTM and ANQGSEA. V lost 3 bases and J 3 bases, leaving 7 bases between the germline ends. The CDR3, as DNA: TGCAGCGTTGATATTACGACAGATACGCAGTATTTT. Its protein is CSVDITTDTQYF.

This clonotype was recorded a few times. The conserved phenylalanine or tryptophan is not found at the CDR3 terminus, so this likely reflects a read error. J is TRBJ1-1 and V is TRBV20-1; D not resolved. CDR3 length: 13 residues. With 5 bases removed from V and 10 bases from J, the gap between germline ends came to 20 bases. The germline V gene encodes CDR1 DFQATT and CDR2 SNEGSKA (reference sequence). CDR3 in amino acids: CSAPREIEVGAFL. Written as DNA, the CDR3 is TGCAGTGCTCCCCGGGAGATTGAGGTTGGAGCTTTCCTT.

This clonotype was picked up many times. The rearrangement uses TRBV4-2 and TRBJ2-5; 10 nucleotides align to TRBD2. After removal of 2 bases from V and 0 bases from J, the junction contained 3 bases not matched to a gene. Germline-derived CDR1 and CDR2 are LGHNA and YNFKEQ. CDR3 length equals 16 residues. CDR3 coding DNA: TGTGCCAGCAGCCAAAAGCTAGCGGGGGACCAAGAGACCCAGTACTTC. The encoded protein is CASSQKLAGDQETQYF.

This clonotype appeared many times. The gene calls are TRBV3-1 and TRBJ1-5; D ambiguous. This CDR3 contains 16 residues. Trimming took 4 bases from V and 1 from J, leaving 14 bases between them. Germline values: CDR1 LGHDT, CDR2 YNNKEL (reference sequence). The CDR3 bases are TGTGCCAGCAGCCGAGGAGGTGCGGGGAGCAATCAGCCCCAGCATTTT. Translating gives CASSRGGAGSNQPQHF.

This clonotype showed up many times. The V call is TRBV29-1, the J call TRBJ1-3; possible D gene TRBD1, 5 bases. The germline V gene has CDR1 SQVTM and CDR2 ANQGSEA. This CDR3 region has 13 residues. V was trimmed by 4 bases and J by 2 bases, leaving 9 bases between them. The CDR3 DNA is TGCAGCGTTGGCGGGGGGGCTGGAAACACCATATATTTT. Translation: CSVGGGAGNTIYF.

This clonotype has a handful of counts. A read error may explain this, as a much larger clone is one base away. V gene TRBV5-1 combines with J gene TRBJ1-2, with 7 bases fitting TRBD1. The CDR3 runs 14 residues. The germline V gene has CDR1 SGHRS and CDR2 YFSETQ. The CDR3 reads CASSLGTDSHGCTF. The CDR3 DNA sequence: TGCGCCAGCAGCTTAGGGACAGACTCACATGGCTGCACCTTC.

This clonotype was recorded only once. A single base separates this from a much larger clone, so it may be a read error. Lacking the conserved final phenylalanine or tryptophan, this CDR3 likely reflects a read error. The genes are TRBV7-3 and TRBJ2-3, with TRBD2 matching 9 bases. In germline, CDR1 is SGHTA, CDR2 FQGTGA. V lost 10 bases, J lost 2 bases, and 10 bases stayed unmatched. The CDR3 covers 15 residues. In DNA, the CDR3 is TGTGCCACCCCGAGACTAGCGGAACACACAGATACGCAGTATTCT. This sequence encodes CATPRLAEHTDTQYS.

This sequence joins TRBV15 and TRBJ1-5; D is perhaps TRBD1 (5 bases). V shed 4 bases and J shed 7 bases, with 17 bases lying between them. This CDR3 is built from 15 residues. Germline-derived CDR1 and CDR2 are LNHNV and YYDKDF (reference sequence). The CDR3 loop reads CATSIDGGGGQPQHF. CDR3 coding DNA: TGTGCCACCAGCATAGATGGGGGAGGCGGGCAGCCCCAGCATTTT.

This clonotype was seen ten or more times. This sequence joins TRBV29-1 and TRBJ2-4, with no clear D. The CDR3 length is 13 residues. Between the trimmed V and J ends, which lost 0 bases and 10 bases, there was a span of 13 bases. Germline CDR1 SQVTM, CDR2 ANQGSEA. Here the CDR3 reads CSVEESGAAIQYF. CDR3 DNA sequence: TGCAGCGTTGAAGAATCGGGCGCCGCTATTCAGTACTTC. Using reference TRBV29-1 and TRBJ2-4 for the parts outside the CDR3, the full variable domain is SAVISQKPSRDICQRGTSLTIQCQVDSQVTMMFWYRQQPGQSLTLIATANQGSEATYESGFVIDKFPISRPNLTFSTLTVSNMSPEDSSIYLCSVEESGAAIQYFGAGTRLSVL.

Details on this clonotype: This could be a read error, since a much larger clone is one nucleotide away. This sequence joins TRBV28 and TRBJ1-5; weak D call: TRBD1 (5 bases). The CDR3 runs to 15 residues. CDR1 and CDR2 from the germline V gene are MDHEN and SYDVKM. CDR3 amino acids: CASSFGGWLNRPQHF. For the CDR3, the DNA is TGTGCCAGCAGTTTCGGGGGGTGGCTGAATCGGCCCCAGCATTTT.

This clonotype was counted many times. The chain is built from TRBV6-2 or TRBV6-3 and TRBJ2-1; possibly TRBD2 for D (5 bases). Germline values: CDR1 MNHEY, CDR2 SVGEGT. V gave up 5 bases and J gave up 9 bases, with 11 bases separating them. This CDR3 is 12 amino acids long. The CDR3 is CASSPGGSEQFF. CDR3 bases: TGTGCCAGCAGTCCCGGAGGAAGTGAGCAGTTCTTC.

This clonotype came up many times. The V and J genes are TRBV4-1 and TRBJ2-3; D is unresolved. With 1 base removed from V and 2 bases from J, the gap between germline ends came to 7 bases. This CDR3 is built from 14 residues. Per germline, CDR1 MGHRA and CDR2 YSYEKL. CDR3 sequence: CASSQGGITDTQYF. The DNA for the CDR3 is TGCGCCAGCAGCCAAGGCGGAATCACAGATACGCAGTATTTT.

This clonotype was detected ten times or more. The V call is TRBV29-1, the J call TRBJ2-1; D gene uncertain. Per the germline V gene, CDR1 is SQVTM and CDR2 is ANQGSEA. V lost 2 bases, J lost 9 bases, and 14 bases lay in between. This CDR3 has 13 amino acids. The CDR3 bases are TGCAGCGTTGAACCTGGGTCATCGGGTGAGCAGTTCTTC. It translates to CSVEPGSSGEQFF.